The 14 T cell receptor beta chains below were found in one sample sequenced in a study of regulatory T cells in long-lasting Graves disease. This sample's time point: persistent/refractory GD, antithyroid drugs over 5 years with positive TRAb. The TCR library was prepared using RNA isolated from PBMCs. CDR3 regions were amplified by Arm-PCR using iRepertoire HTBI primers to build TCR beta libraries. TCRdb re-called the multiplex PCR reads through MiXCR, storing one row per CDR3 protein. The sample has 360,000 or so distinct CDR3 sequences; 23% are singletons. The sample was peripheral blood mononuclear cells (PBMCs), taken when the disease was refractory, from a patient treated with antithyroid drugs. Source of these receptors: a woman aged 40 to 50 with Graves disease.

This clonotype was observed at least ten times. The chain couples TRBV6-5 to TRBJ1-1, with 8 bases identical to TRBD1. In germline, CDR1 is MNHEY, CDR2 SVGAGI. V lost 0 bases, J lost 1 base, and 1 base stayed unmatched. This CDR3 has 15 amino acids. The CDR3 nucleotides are TGTGCCAGCAGTTACTCAGGGACAGGGAACACTGAAGCTTTCTTT. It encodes CASSYSGTGNTEAFF.

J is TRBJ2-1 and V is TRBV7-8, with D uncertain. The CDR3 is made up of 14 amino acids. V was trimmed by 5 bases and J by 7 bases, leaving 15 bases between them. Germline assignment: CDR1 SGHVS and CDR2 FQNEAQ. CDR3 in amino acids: CASSTYIGGNEQFF. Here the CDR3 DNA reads TGTGCCAGCAGCACCTATATTGGTGGGAATGAGCAGTTCTTC. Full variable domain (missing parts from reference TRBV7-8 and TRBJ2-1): GAGVSQSPRYKVAKRGQDVALRCDPISGHVSLFWYQQALGQGPEFLTYFQNEAQLDKSGLPSDRFFAERPEGSVSTLKIQRTQQEDSAVYLCASSTYIGGNEQFFGPGTRLTVL.

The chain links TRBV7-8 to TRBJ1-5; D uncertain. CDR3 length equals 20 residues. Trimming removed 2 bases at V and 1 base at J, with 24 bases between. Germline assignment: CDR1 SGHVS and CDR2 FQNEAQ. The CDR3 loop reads CASSLSGSSVPFGSNQPQHF. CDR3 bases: TGTGCCAGCAGCTTATCCGGATCGTCCGTACCCTTTGGAAGCAATCAGCCCCAGCATTTT.

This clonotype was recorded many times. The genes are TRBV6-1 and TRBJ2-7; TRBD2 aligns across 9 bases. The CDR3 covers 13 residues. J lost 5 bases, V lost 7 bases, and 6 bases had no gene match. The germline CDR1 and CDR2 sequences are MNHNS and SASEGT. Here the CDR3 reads CASTSGMVHEQYF. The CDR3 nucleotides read TGTGCCAGCACTAGCGGGATGGTCCACGAGCAGTACTTC.

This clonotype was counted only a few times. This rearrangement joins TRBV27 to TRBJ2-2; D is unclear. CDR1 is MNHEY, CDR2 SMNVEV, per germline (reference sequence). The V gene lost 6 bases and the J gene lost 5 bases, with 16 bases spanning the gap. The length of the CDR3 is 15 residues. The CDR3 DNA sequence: TGTGCCAGCAGACCTAGATCAGATGGGACCGGGGAGCTGTTTTTT. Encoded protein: CASRPRSDGTGELFF.

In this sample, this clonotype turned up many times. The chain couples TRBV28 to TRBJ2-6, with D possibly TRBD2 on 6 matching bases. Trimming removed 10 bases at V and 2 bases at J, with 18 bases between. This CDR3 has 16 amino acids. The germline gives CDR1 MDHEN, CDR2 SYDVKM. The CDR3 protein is CAIRKPGGAGANVLTF. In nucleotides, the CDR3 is TGTGCCATCAGAAAACCCGGAGGGGCTGGGGCCAACGTCCTGACTTTC.

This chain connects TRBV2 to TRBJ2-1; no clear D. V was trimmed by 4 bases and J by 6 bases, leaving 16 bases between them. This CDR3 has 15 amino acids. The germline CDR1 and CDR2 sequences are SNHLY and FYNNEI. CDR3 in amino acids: CASSGGSRRSNEQFF. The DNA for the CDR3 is TGTGCCAGCAGTGGGGGATCTAGGCGGAGCAATGAGCAGTTCTTC.

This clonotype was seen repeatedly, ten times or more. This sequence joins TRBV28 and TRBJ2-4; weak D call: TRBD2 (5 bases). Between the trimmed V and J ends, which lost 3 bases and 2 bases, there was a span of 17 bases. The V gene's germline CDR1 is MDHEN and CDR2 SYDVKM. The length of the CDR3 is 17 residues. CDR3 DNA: TGTGCCAGCAGTTTCGGGTGGGTCCCGGGATCCAAAAACATTCAGTACTTC. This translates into CASSFGWVPGSKNIQYF.

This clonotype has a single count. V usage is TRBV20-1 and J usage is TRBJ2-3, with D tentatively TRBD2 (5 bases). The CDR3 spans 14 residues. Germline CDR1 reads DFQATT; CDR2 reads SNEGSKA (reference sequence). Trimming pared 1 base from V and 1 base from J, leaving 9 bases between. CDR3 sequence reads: CSARAGSGTDTQYF. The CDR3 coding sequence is TGCAGTGCTAGAGCGGGATCTGGCACAGATACGCAGTATTTT.

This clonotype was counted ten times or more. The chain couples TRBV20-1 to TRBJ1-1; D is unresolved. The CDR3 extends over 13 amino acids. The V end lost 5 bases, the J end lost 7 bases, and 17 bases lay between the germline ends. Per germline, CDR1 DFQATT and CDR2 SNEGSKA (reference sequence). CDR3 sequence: CSADEGQGGEAFF. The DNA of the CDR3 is TGCAGTGCTGACGAGGGCCAAGGAGGTGAAGCTTTCTTT.

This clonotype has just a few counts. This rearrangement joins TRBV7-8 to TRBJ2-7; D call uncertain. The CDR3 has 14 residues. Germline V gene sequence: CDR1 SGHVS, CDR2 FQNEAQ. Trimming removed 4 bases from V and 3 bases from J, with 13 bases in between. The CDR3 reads CASSSRSLSYEQYF. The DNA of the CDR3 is TGTGCCAGCAGCTCCCGTTCACTAAGCTACGAGCAGTACTTC.

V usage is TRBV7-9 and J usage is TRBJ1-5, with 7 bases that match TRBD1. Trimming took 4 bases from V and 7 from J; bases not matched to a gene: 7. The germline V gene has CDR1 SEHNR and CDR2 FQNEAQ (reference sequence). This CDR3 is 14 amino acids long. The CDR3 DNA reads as TGTGCCAGCAGCTCGACAGGGTCGGGCCAGCCCCAGCATTTT. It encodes CASSSTGSGQPQHF. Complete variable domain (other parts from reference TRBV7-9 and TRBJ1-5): DTGVSQNPRHKITKRGQNVTFRCDPISEHNRLYWYRQTLGQGPEFLTYFQNEAQLEKSRLLSDRFSAERPKGSFSTLEIQRTEQGDSAMYLCASSSTGSGQPQHFGDGTRLSIL.

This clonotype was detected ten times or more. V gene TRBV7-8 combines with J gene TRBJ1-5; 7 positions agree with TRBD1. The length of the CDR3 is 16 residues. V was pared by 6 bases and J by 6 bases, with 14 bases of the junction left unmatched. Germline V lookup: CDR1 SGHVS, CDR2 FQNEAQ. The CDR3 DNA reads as TGTGCCAGCAGTCCGACAGGGCGGTCTTTATTTCAGCCCCAGCATTTT. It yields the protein CASSPTGRSLFQPQHF.

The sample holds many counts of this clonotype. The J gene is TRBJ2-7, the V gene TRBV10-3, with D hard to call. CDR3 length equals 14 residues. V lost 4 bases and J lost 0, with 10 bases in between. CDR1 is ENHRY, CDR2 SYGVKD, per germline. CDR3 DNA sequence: TGTGCCATCAGTGGACCCACAACCTCCTACGAGCAGTACTTC. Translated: CAISGPTTSYEQYF.